One sample yielded the 3 T cell receptor beta chains listed below, sequenced in a study of regulatory T cells in long-lasting Graves disease. The sample's time point: newly diagnosed GD, antithyroid drugs for less than 3 months. The TCR library was made from RNA that had been extracted from PBMCs in TRIzol. Construction of the TCR beta libraries employed iRepertoire HTBI primers in conjunction with Arm-PCR of CDR3 regions. One entry per CDR3 protein results from TCRdb running MiXCR on the multiplex PCR reads. The data show 450,000 to 650,000 distinct CDR3 sequences, about 16% seen once. These records were also assigned to another study, of T cells in Graves' hyperthyroidism and ophthalmopathy.

Sequenced material: peripheral blood mononuclear cells (PBMCs), taken at new diagnosis, from a patient treated with antithyroid drugs. These receptors were collected from a woman aged 35-60 years with Graves disease.

The chain combines TRBV13 with TRBJ2-7, with TRBD1 matching 11 bases. V lost 0 bases and J lost 5; bases outside the gene matches: 3. The length of the CDR3 is 15 residues. Germline V gene lookup returns CDR1 PRHDT and CDR2 FYEKMQ (reference sequence). The CDR3 reads CASSLGGQGDHEQYF. The CDR3, as DNA: TGTGCCAGCAGCTTAGGGGGACAGGGGGACCACGAGCAGTACTTC. Based on the CDR3 plus reference TRBV13 and TRBJ2-7, the full variable domain is AAGVIQSPRHLIKEKRETATLKCYPIPRHDTVYWYQQGPGQDPQFLISFYEKMQSDKGSIPDRFSAQQFSDYHSELNMSSLELGDSALYFCASSLGGQGDHEQYFGPGTRLTVT.

In this sample, this clonotype turned up many times. CDR3 in amino acids: CSVEENTEAFF. The DNA for the CDR3 is TGCAGCGTGGAGGAGAACACTGAAGCTTTCTTT. J is TRBJ1-1 and V is TRBV29-1; D is undetermined. CDR1 SQVTM and CDR2 ANQGSEA come from the germline V gene. Trimming shortened V by 6 bases and J by 1 base, and 6 bases separated the two germline ends. The CDR3 runs 11 residues. Together with reference TRBV29-1 and TRBJ1-1, the CDR3 gives the full variable domain: SAVISQKPSRDICQRGTSLTIQCQVDSQVTMMFWYRQQPGQSLTLIATANQGSEATYESGFVIDKFPISRPNLTFSTLTVSNMSPEDSSIYLCSVEENTEAFFGQGTRLTVV.

Concerning this clonotype itself: A much larger clone is a single base away; this may be a read error. The genes are TRBV15 and TRBJ1-2; D is undetermined. The germline CDR1 and CDR2 sequences are LNHNV and YYDKDF (reference sequence). CDR3 length equals 18 residues. V was clipped by 0 bases and J by 6 bases, with 23 bases between them. In nucleotides, the CDR3 is TGTGCCACCAGCAGAGATACGTCAACTGGACGAGCGGGGAATGGCTACACCTTC. It encodes CATSRDTSTGRAGNGYTF.